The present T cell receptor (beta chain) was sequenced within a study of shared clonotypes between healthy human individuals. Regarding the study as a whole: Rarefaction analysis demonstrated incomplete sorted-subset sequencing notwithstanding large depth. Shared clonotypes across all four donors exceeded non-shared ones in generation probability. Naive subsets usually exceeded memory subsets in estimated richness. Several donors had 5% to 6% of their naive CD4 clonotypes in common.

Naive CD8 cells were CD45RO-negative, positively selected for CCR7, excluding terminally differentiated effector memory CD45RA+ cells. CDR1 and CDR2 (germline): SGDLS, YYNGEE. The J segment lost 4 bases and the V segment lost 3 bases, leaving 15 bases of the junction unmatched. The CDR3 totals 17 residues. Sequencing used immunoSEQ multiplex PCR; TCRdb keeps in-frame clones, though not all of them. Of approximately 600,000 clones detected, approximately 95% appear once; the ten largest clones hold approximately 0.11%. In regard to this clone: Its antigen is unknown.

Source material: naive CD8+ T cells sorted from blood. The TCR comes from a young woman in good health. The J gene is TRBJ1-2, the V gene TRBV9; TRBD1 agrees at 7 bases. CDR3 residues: CASSARTGPNYSYGYTF. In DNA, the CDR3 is TGTGCCAGCAGCGCTCGGACAGGCCCTAACTATTCCTATGGCTACACCTTC.